The 9 T cell receptor beta chains reported below all come from one sample, sequenced in a study of patients and donors after allogeneic stem cell transplantation. TCRdb reanalysed the RT-PCR reads using MiXCR and keeps one entry per CDR3 protein. Among approximately 170,000 distinct CDR3 sequences listed, more than 20% were seen once. Sequenced sample: blood, either unsorted or a sorted T cell fraction (not recorded which). These receptors originate from a human donor who was either an allogeneic HSCT recipient or a stem cell or donor lymphocyte infusion donor (not recorded which). It is not recorded whose cells these are; they may come from a transplant donor.

The genes are TRBV4-3 and TRBJ1-2; 7 bases are a match to TRBD1. Looked up from germline, CDR1 is LGHNA and CDR2 is YSLEER. The CDR3 is 16 amino acids. With V trimmed by 4 bases and J by 0 bases, 8 bases remained unmatched. In nucleotides, the CDR3 is TGCGCCAGCAGCCGAATACAGGGGTTGGCTAACTATGGCTACACCTTC. This codes for CASSRIQGLANYGYTF.

The CDR3 loop is CASSSSGSSREKLFF. The CDR3 DNA is TGCGCCAGCAGCTCATCCGGGTCCAGTCGAGAAAAACTGTTTTTT. The chain combines TRBV5-1 with TRBJ1-4, with no clear D. Germline V gene data show CDR1 as SGHRS and CDR2 as YFSETQ. Trimming shortened V by 3 bases and J by 8 bases, and 17 bases separated the two germline ends. There are 15 residues in the CDR3.

The chain has TRBV12-3 or TRBV12-4 and TRBJ2-7; D is perhaps TRBD1 (6 bases). V lost 3 bases, J lost 0 bases, and 9 bases lay in between. The CDR3 extends over 14 amino acids. The CDR3, as DNA: TGTGCCAGCAGTTTGACAGGTAGCTCCTACGAGCAGTACTTC. Amino acid sequence: CASSLTGSSYEQYF.

V usage is TRBV20-1 and J usage is TRBJ2-1; D uncertain. This CDR3 contains 15 residues. Trimming stripped 2 bases from V and 5 bases from J, with 16 bases between. CDR1 DFQATT and CDR2 SNEGSKA come from the germline V gene (reference sequence). Here the CDR3 reads CSARISAEPHNEQFF. CDR3 coding DNA: TGCAGTGCTAGAATTTCGGCGGAGCCTCACAATGAGCAGTTCTTC.

Only one count was recorded for this clonotype. The V and J genes are TRBV6-4 and TRBJ2-1; either TRBD1 or TRBD2 may fit D (6 bases each). The CDR3 extends over 16 amino acids. Trimming cost V 3 bases and J 0 bases, with 12 bases left between them. Germline CDR1 and CDR2: MRHNA and SNTAGT. The CDR3, as DNA: TGTGCCAGCAGTGAAGGTGGGGGGCCCTCCTACAATGAGCAGTTCTTC. The encoded protein is CASSEGGGPSYNEQFF.

This clonotype has only a few counts. This chain links TRBV12-3 or TRBV12-4 with TRBJ2-1; TRBD2 might be the D (5 bases). The CDR3 is 14 residues long. V was clipped by 5 bases and J by 7 bases, with 15 bases between them. The DNA of the CDR3 is TGTGCCAGCAGTATTACCGTTAGGGAGAATGAGCAGTTCTTC. It codes for CASSITVRENEQFF.

The chain joins TRBV14 to TRBJ2-7; TRBD2 agrees at 8 bases. CDR1 SGHDN and CDR2 FVKESK come from the germline V gene. After removal of 1 base from V and 2 bases from J, the junction contained 7 bases not matched to a gene. CDR3 length equals 16 residues. In nucleotides, the CDR3 is TGTGCCAGCAGCCAAGTCGCCAGCGGGAGTCCCTACGAGCAGTACTTC. Its protein product is CASSQVASGSPYEQYF.

A word on this clonotype: At one of its ends the junction is not consistent with the germline gene, which may arise from a read error. The rearrangement joins TRBV7-7 to TRBJ2-1, with TRBD2 identical over 14 bases. CDR1 is SSHAT and CDR2 is FNYEAQ in the germline V gene (reference sequence). The CDR3 is 16 amino acids. Here the CDR3 reads CASSFGTSGRYNEQFF. Written as DNA, the CDR3 is TGTGCTAGCAGCTTCGGGACTAGCGGGAGATACAATGAGCAGTTCTTC.

The rearrangement joins TRBV7-2 to TRBJ1-2; TRBD1 might be the D (5 bases). The CDR3 totals 14 residues. The germline gives CDR1 SGHTA, CDR2 FQGNSA. The V end was cut by 1 base, the J end by 0 bases, with 6 bases between. CDR3 protein: CASSLGTTNYGYTF. CDR3 bases: TGTGCCAGCAGCTTAGGGACAACTAACTATGGCTACACCTTC.